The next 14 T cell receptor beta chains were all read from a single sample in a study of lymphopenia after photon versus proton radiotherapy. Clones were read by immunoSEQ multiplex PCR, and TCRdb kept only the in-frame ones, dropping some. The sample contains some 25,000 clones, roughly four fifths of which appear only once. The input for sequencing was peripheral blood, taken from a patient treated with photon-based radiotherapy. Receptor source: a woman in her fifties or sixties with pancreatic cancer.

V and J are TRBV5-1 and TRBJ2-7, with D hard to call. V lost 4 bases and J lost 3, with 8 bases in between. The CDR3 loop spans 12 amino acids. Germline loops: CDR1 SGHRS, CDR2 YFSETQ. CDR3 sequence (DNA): TGCGCCAGCAGCCCTACTCTCTACGAGCAGTACTTC. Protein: CASSPTLYEQYF.

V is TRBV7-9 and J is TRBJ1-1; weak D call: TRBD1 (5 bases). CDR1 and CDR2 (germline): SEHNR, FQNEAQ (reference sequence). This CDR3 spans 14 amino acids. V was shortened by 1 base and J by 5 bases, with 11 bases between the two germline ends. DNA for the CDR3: TGTGCCAGCAGCTTAGGCGGGGGTGGTACTGAAGCTTTCTTT. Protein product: CASSLGGGGTEAFF. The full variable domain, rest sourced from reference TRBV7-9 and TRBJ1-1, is DTGVSQNPRHKITKRGQNVTFRCDPISEHNRLYWYRQTLGQGPEFLTYFQNEAQLEKSRLLSDRFSAERPKGSFSTLEIQRTEQGDSAMYLCASSLGGGGTEAFFGQGTRLTVV.

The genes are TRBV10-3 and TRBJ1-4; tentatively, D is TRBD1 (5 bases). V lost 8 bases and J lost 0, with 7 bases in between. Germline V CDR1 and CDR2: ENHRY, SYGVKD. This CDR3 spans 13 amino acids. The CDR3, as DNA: TGTGCCATCGGGGCTGCAACTAATGAAAAACTGTTTTTT. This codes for CAIGAATNEKLFF.

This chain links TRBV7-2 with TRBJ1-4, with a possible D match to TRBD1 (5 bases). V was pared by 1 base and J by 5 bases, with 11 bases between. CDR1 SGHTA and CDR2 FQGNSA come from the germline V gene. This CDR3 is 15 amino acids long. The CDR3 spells CASSLGRGGNEKLFF. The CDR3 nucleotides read TGTGCCAGCAGCTTAGGACGCGGGGGGAATGAAAAACTGTTTTTT. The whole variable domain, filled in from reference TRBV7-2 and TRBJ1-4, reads GAGVSQSPSNKVTEKGKDVELRCDPISGHTALYWYRQSLGQGLEFLIYFQGNSAPDKSGLPSDRFSAERTGGSVSTLTIQRTQQEDSAVYLCASSLGRGGNEKLFFGSGTQLSVL.

CDR3 sequence reads: CASRRTGADEKLFF. In DNA form, the CDR3 reads TGTGCCAGCAGGAGGACAGGGGCGGATGAAAAACTGTTTTTT. The V and J genes are TRBV6-1 and TRBJ1-4; 9 bases map to TRBD1. In germline, CDR1 is MNHNS, CDR2 SASEGT. Germline trimming cut 6 bases from V and 6 bases from J; bases unmatched to any gene: 5. This CDR3 is built from 14 residues.

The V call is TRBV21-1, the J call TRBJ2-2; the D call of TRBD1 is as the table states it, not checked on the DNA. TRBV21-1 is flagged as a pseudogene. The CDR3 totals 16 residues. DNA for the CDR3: TGTGCCAGCAGCACCCCCGGACAGGGGGCTAACCGGGGAGCTGTTTTT. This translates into CASSTPGQGANRGAVF.

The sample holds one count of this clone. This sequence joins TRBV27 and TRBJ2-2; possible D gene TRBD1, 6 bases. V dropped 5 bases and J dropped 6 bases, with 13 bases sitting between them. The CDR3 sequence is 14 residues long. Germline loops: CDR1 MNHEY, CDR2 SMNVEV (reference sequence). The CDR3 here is CASSGGHAAGELFF. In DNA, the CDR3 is TGTGCCAGCAGTGGGGGACATGCGGCCGGGGAGCTGTTTTTT.

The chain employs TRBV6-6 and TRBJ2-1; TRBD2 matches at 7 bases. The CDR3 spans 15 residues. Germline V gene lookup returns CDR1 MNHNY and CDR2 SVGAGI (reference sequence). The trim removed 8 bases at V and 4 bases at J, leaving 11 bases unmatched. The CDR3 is CASQIAGLIYNEQFF. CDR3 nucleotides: TGTGCCAGCCAGATCGCGGGACTAATATACAATGAGCAGTTCTTC.

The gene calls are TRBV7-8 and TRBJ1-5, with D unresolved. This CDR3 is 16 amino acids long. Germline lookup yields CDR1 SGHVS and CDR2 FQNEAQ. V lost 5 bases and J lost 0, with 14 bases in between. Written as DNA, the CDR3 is TGTGCCAGCAGCACCCGGATCTCCGATAGCAATCAGCCCCAGCATTTT. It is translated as CASSTRISDSNQPQHF.

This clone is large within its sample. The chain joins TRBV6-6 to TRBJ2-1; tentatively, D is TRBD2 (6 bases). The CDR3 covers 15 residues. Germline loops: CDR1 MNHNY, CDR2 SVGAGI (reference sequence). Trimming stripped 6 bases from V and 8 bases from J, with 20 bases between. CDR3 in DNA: TGTGCCAGCAGCTACGGACGCTTAGGGGACTATGAGCAGTTCTTC. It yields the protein CASSYGRLGDYEQFF.

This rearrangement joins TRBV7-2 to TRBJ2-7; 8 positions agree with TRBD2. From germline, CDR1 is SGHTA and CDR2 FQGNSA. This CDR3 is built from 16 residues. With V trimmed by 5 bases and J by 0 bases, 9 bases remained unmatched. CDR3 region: CASSPGGGRSSYEQYF. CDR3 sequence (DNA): TGTGCCAGCAGCCCTGGGGGCGGGAGGAGCTCCTACGAGCAGTACTTC.

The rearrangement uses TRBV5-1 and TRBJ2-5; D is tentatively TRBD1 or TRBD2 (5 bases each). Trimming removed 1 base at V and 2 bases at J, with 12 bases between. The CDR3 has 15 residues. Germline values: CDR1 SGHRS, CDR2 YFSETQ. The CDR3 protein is CASSLIGERQETQYF. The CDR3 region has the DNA TGCGCCAGCAGCTTGATAGGGGAGCGGCAAGAGACCCAGTACTTC.

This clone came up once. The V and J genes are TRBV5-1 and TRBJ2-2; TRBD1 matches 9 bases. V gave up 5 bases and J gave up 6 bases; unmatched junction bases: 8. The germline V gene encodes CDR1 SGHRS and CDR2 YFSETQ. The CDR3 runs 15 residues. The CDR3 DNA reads TGCGCCAGCAGACTTAGGACAGGGGAGGCCGGGGAGCTGTTTTTT. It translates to CASRLRTGEAGELFF.

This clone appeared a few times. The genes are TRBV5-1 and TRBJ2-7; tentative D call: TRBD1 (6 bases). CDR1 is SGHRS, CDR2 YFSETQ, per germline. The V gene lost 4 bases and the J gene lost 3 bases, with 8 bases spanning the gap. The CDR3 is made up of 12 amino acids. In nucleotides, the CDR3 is TGCGCCAGCAGCCCGGACAGCTACGAGCAGTACTTC. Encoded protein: CASSPDSYEQYF.